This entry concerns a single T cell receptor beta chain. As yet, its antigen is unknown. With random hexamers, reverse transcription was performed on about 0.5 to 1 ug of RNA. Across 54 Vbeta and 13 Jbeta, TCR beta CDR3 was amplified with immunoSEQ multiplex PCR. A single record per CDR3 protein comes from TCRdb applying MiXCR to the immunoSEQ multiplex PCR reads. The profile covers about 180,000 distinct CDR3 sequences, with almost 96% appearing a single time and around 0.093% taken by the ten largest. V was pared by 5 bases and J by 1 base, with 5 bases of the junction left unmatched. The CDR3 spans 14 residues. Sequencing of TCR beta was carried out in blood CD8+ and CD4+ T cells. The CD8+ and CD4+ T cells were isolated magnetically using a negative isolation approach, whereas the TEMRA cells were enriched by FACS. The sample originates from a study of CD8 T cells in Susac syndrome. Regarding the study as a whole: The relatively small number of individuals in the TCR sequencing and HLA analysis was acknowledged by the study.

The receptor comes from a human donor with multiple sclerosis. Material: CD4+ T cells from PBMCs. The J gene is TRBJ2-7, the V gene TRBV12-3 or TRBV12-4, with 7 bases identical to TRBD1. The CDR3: CASSRTDRSYEQYF. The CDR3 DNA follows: TGTGCCAGCAGTCGTACGGACAGGTCCTACGAGCAGTACTTC.